The next 6 T cell receptor beta chains were all read from a single sample in a study of breast tumors, draining lymph nodes, adjacent tissues. Each CDR3 protein is one row after TCRdb ran MiXCR on the multiplex PCR reads. The sample carries approximately 280,000 distinct CDR3 sequences, 30% to 35% recorded once. Samples came from axillary lymph nodes draining the breast cancer. Specimen: axillary lymph node tissue. The receptors derive from a female donor with breast cancer. Some clones in this sample may be carry-over from other donors' samples.

Comments on this clonotype: Germline is not matched at one junction end, which may reflect a read error. The V call is TRBV12-3 or TRBV12-4, the J call TRBJ2-1; 8 nucleotides agree with TRBD2. The CDR3 extends over 15 amino acids. DNA of the CDR3: TGTGCCAGCAGTTTTTCGGGACTAGATTCTAATGAGCGGTTCTTC. It encodes CASSFSGLDSNERFF.

A note on this clonotype: A much larger clone differs by one base, so this may be a read error. The conserved phenylalanine or tryptophan normally closing the CDR3 is absent here, so this likely arose from a read error. This rearrangement joins TRBV11-3 to TRBJ2-3; D is possibly TRBD2 (5 bases). Trimming pared 4 bases from V and 6 bases from J, leaving 11 bases between. This CDR3 region has 13 residues. CDR1 and CDR2 from the germline V gene are SGHNT and YENEEA. CDR3 nucleotides: TGTGCCAGCAGCTCTCGAGGGTGGGATACGCAGTATTCT. This translates into CASSSRGWDTQYS.

The chain recombines TRBV10-3 with TRBJ1-6; 7 bases align to TRBD1. The V and J ends lost 1 base and 7 bases, in that order; junction bases with no gene match: 13. Germline V gene sequence: CDR1 ENHRY, CDR2 SYGVKD. The CDR3 is 18 residues long. CDR3 nucleotide sequence: TGTGCCATCAGTGAGTTTGTGCCCCACCGGGACAGCAATTCACCCCTCCACTTT. Its protein product is CAISEFVPHRDSNSPLHF.

This clonotype showed up many times. The CDR3 region has the DNA TGCAGTGCGCAGGATCGGAAGGAGCAGTTCTTC. Translation: CSAQDRKEQFF. The chain combines TRBV20-1 with TRBJ2-1; D is ambiguous. CDR1 and CDR2 (germline): DFQATT, SNEGSKA (reference sequence). V lost 6 bases, J lost 10 bases, and 13 bases lay in between. This CDR3 spans 11 amino acids.

On this clonotype: One end of the junction varies from germline; a read error may be responsible. This chain joins TRBV7-2 and TRBJ2-2; 9 bases line up with TRBD2. CDR1 and CDR2 (germline): SGHTA, FQGNSA. The length of the CDR3 is 18 residues. CDR3 in amino acids: CASSPSPLAGANTGEPFF. CDR3 nucleotides: TGCGCCAGCAGCCCTAGCCCCTTAGCGGGGGCGAACACCGGGGAGCCGTTTTTT. The complete variable domain, with remaining parts taken from reference TRBV7-2 and TRBJ2-2, reads GAGVSQSPSNKVTEKGKDVELRCDPISGHTALYWYRQSLGQGLEFLIYFQGNSAPDKSGLPSDRFSAERTGGSVSTLTIQRTQQEDSAVYLCASSPSPLAGANTGEPFFGEGSRLTVL.

The chain has TRBV25-1 and TRBJ1-2; no clear D. The CDR3 consists of 14 residues. Germline V lookup: CDR1 MGHDK, CDR2 SYGVNS. The V end was cut by 4 bases, the J end by 2 bases, with 11 bases between. The CDR3 loop is CASSARDTNYGYTF. The CDR3 DNA follows: TGTGCCAGCAGTGCTAGAGATACAAACTATGGCTACACCTTC.